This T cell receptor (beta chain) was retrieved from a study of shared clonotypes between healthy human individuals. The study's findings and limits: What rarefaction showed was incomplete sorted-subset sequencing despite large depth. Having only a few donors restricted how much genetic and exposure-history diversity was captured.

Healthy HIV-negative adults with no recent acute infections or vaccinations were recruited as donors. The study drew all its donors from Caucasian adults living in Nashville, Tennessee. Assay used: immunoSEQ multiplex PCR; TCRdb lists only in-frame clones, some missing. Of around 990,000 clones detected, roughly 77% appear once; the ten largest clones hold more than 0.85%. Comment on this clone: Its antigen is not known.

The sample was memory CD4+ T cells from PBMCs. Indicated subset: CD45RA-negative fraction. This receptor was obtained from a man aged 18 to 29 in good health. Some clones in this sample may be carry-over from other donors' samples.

The CDR3 spells CASSLTLALTDTQYF. The CDR3 DNA reads TGTGCCAGCAGCTTAACTCTAGCGCTGACAGATACGCAGTATTTT. The J gene is TRBJ2-3, the V gene TRBV7-3; weak D call: TRBD2 (6 bases). The CDR3 length is 15 residues. V was cut by 0 bases and J by 3 bases, with 10 bases left in between. CDR1 and CDR2 (germline): SGHTA, FQGTGA. Looking up the rest from reference TRBV7-3 and TRBJ2-3 gives the full variable domain: GAGVSQTPSNKVTEKGKYVELRCDPISGHTALYWYRQSLGQGPEFLIYFQGTGAADDSGLPNDRFFAVRPEGSVSTLKIQRTERGDSAVYLCASSLTLALTDTQYFGPGTRLTVL.